This passage covers 17 T cell receptor beta chains from one sample sequenced in a study of cytomegalovirus exposure and HLA in healthy donors. Use of 60 Vbeta and 13 Jbeta primers characterized the PCR. The repertoire was sequenced with immunoSEQ multiplex PCR; TCRdb's copy has only in-frame clones and lacks some. The sample lists some 150,000 clones, 82% occurring once. Sequencing used PBMCs. The receptors stem from a woman aged 45-59 years in good health and CMV-seropositive.

The chain has TRBV19 and TRBJ2-7; TRBD1 aligns across 7 bases. Germline V gene data show CDR1 as LNHDA and CDR2 as SQIVND (reference sequence). The CDR3 consists of 14 residues. V was pared by 10 bases and J by 6 bases, with 15 bases of the junction left unmatched. CDR3 nucleotides: TGTGCCACGACGAGATCCGGACAGGAGGCCGAGCAGTACTTC. Translated: CATTRSGQEAEQYF.

V usage is TRBV9 and J usage is TRBJ2-1; 7 nucleotides align to TRBD2. This CDR3 is built from 15 residues. CDR1 SGDLS and CDR2 YYNGEE come from the germline V gene. V shed 4 bases, J shed 0 bases, and the junction held 4 bases outside the gene matches. CDR3 in amino acids: CASSTSGNSYNEQFF. The CDR3 nucleotides are TGTGCCAGCAGCACCAGCGGGAACTCCTACAATGAGCAGTTCTTC.

The genes are TRBV5-4 and TRBJ1-2; no clear D gene. V lost 1 base and J lost 4, with 8 bases in between. This CDR3 spans 13 amino acids. Germline CDR1 reads SGHNT; CDR2 reads YYREEE (reference sequence). The CDR3: CASSLKAGYGYTF. The CDR3 nucleotides are TGTGCCAGCAGCTTGAAGGCAGGCTATGGCTACACCTTC.

The chain has TRBV18 and TRBJ2-5, with D possibly TRBD1 on 6 matching bases. CDR1 and CDR2 (germline): KGHSH, LQKENI. CDR3 length: 14 residues. The V end was cut by 3 bases, the J end by 2 bases, with 10 bases between. This CDR3 reads CASSPVGQQETQYF. The CDR3 nucleotides read TGTGCCAGCTCACCTGTCGGACAGCAAGAGACCCAGTACTTC.

The chain has TRBV7-9 and TRBJ1-1, with a tentative D call TRBD1 (5 bases). Germline lookup yields CDR1 SEHNR and CDR2 FQNEAQ (reference sequence). The length of the CDR3 is 13 residues. The V end was cut by 1 base, the J end by 11 bases, with 14 bases between. CDR3 nucleotide sequence: TGTGCCAGCAGCTTAGGGGGCAGTTTAGAGGCTTTCTTT. The encoded protein is CASSLGGSLEAFF.

The V gene is TRBV10-3, the J gene TRBJ1-4; TRBD1 matches 8 bases. Germline CDR1 reads ENHRY; CDR2 reads SYGVKD. This CDR3 is 19 amino acids long. Trimming cost V 3 bases and J 0 bases; bases outside gene matches: 12. The CDR3 spells CAISDDSGRGLATNEKLFF. The CDR3, as DNA: TGTGCCATCAGTGACGACTCGGGCAGGGGGCTTGCAACTAATGAAAAACTGTTTTTT.

This clone was seen more than once but under ten times. The V gene is TRBV28, the J gene TRBJ2-3, with 8 bases aligning to TRBD2. CDR3 length: 15 amino acids. Germline V gives CDR1 MDHEN, CDR2 SYDVKM. CDR3 protein: CETKRGRRDTDTQYF. Here the CDR3 DNA reads TGTGAAACAAAGCGGGGGAGGCGGGACACAGATACGCAGTATTTT.

This clone was picked up a small number of times. The V gene is TRBV5-1, the J gene TRBJ2-1; 7 bases are shared with TRBD2. Germline V lookup: CDR1 SGHRS, CDR2 YFSETQ. The V gene end was trimmed by 2 bases and the J gene end by 10 bases; junction bases not matched to a gene: 9. CDR3 size: 14 residues. The CDR3 reads CASSFQSGGGEQFF. The DNA for the CDR3 is TGCGCCAGCAGCTTTCAGTCGGGAGGAGGAGAGCAGTTCTTC.

The sample holds a few counts of this clone. The V and J genes are TRBV28 and TRBJ2-7, with 7 positions matching TRBD2. After removal of 1 base from V and 3 bases from J, the junction contained 9 bases not matched to a gene. This CDR3 has 16 amino acids. Germline values: CDR1 MDHEN, CDR2 SYDVKM. The CDR3 nucleotides are TGTGCCAGCAGTTTATATCTCGGGGGGAGTCGCTACGAGCAGTACTTC. This gives the protein CASSLYLGGSRYEQYF. The variable domain in full, completed from reference TRBV28 and TRBJ2-7, reads DVKVTQSSRYLVKRTGEKVFLECVQDMDHENMFWYRQDPGLGLRLIYFSYDVKMKEKGDIPEGYSVSREKKERFSLILESASTNQTSMYLCASSLYLGGSRYEQYFGPGTRLTVT.

This clone appeared a single time. This chain links TRBV7-2 with TRBJ1-2; perhaps TRBD1 as D (5 bases). Germline CDR1 and CDR2: SGHTA and FQGNSA. Trimming removed 3 bases from V and 4 bases from J, with 18 bases in between. The CDR3 spans 16 residues. CDR3 loop: CASSFMGEGPSYGYTF. The CDR3 DNA sequence: TGTGCCAGCAGCTTTATGGGGGAGGGACCGAGCTATGGCTACACCTTC.

The rearrangement joins TRBV7-9 to TRBJ2-1, with 7 bases fitting TRBD2. V lost 1 base and J lost 0; bases outside the gene matches: 3. Germline assignment: CDR1 SEHNR and CDR2 FQNEAQ (reference sequence). This CDR3 has 16 amino acids. The CDR3 protein is CASSLVGGSSYNEQFF. The CDR3 DNA is TGTGCCAGCAGCTTAGTGGGGGGGAGCTCCTACAATGAGCAGTTCTTC.

This clone was counted a single time. In the same sample, other DNA sequences code for this CDR3. The chain links TRBV5-1 to TRBJ2-5; TRBD1 is a possible D gene (5 bases). In germline, CDR1 is SGHRS, CDR2 YFSETQ. V was shortened by 0 bases and J by 2 bases, with 11 bases between the two germline ends. The CDR3 spans 15 residues. The CDR3 protein is CASSLAGQGQETQYF. As DNA, the CDR3 is TGCGCCAGCAGCTTGGCCGGTCAGGGACAAGAGACCCAGTACTTC.

This rearrangement joins TRBV18 to TRBJ1-3; D is unclear. This CDR3 contains 16 residues. Germline-derived CDR1 and CDR2 are KGHSH and LQKENI. V was clipped by 4 bases and J by 0 bases, with 13 bases between them. For the CDR3, the DNA is TGTGCCAGCTCACAACAGACACTGAGCTCTGGAAACACCATATATTTT. Translating it yields CASSQQTLSSGNTIYF.

The V and J genes are TRBV29-1 and TRBJ2-1, with 8 bases aligning to TRBD2. The germline CDR1 and CDR2 sequences are SQVTM and ANQGSEA. The length of the CDR3 is 14 residues. The junction had 7 bases not matched to a gene; V was cut back by 5 bases and J by 4 bases. The CDR3 nucleotides read TGCAGCGTTTTGGGCGGGGGGACTTACAATGAGCAGTTCTTC. It encodes CSVLGGGTYNEQFF.

The V call is TRBV10-3, the J call TRBJ1-3; the D gene is possibly TRBD1 (6 bases). From germline, CDR1 is ENHRY and CDR2 SYGVKD. The CDR3 spans 15 residues. V was clipped by 8 bases and J by 4 bases, with 18 bases between them. CDR3 in DNA: TGTGCCATCGGGCCGGGGGAGGGGGTCGGAAACACCATATATTTT. Protein sequence: CAIGPGEGVGNTIYF.

This clone has only one observation. V usage is TRBV10-3 and J usage is TRBJ2-1; D gene uncertain. The CDR3 is 13 residues long. The germline V gene has CDR1 ENHRY and CDR2 SYGVKD. V was trimmed by 6 bases and J by 8 bases, leaving 14 bases between them. The DNA for the CDR3 is TGTGCCATCAGACCCCAGCGAGAGGATGAGCAGTTCTTC. Encoded protein: CAIRPQREDEQFF.

This clone was recorded only once. Other DNA sequences in this specimen translate into the identical CDR3. The genes are TRBV5-1 and TRBJ1-1; the D is unclear. The CDR3 covers 14 residues. Germline CDR1 reads SGHRS; CDR2 reads YFSETQ. V shed 0 bases and J shed 5 bases, with 11 bases lying between them. The chain's CDR3 is CASSLVAGDTEAFF. For the CDR3, the DNA is TGCGCCAGCAGCTTGGTGGCAGGCGATACTGAAGCTTTCTTT.